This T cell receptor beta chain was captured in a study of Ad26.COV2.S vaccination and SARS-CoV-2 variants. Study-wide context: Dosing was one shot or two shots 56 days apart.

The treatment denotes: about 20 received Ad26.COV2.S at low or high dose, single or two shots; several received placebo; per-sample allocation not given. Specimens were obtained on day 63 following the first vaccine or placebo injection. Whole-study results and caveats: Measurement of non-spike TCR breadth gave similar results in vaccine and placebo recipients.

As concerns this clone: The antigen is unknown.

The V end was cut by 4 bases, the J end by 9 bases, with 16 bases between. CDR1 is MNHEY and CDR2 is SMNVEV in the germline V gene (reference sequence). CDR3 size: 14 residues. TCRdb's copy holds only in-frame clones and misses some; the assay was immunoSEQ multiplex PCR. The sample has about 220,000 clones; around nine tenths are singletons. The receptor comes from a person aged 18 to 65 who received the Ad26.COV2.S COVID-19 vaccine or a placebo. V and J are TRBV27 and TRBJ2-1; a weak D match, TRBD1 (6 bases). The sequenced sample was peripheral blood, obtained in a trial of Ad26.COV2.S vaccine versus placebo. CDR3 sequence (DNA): TGTGCCAGCAGTTCGGCAGGGGCAGGGTTTGAGCAGTTCTTC. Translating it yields CASSSAGAGFEQFF.